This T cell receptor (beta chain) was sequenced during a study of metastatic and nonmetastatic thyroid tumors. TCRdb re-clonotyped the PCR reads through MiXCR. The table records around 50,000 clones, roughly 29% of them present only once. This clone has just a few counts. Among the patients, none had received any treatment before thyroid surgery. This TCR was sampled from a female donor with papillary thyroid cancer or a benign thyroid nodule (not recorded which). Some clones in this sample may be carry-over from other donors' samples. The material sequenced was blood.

As DNA, the CDR3 is TGCGCCAGCAGCATGGGGACGTCCAATGAGCAGTTCTTC. As protein: CASSMGTSNEQFF. The chain recombines TRBV5-1 with TRBJ2-1, with D tentatively TRBD1 or TRBD2 (5 bases each). Germline lookup yields CDR1 SGHRS and CDR2 YFSETQ. V shed 4 bases and J shed 6 bases, with 11 bases lying between them. The CDR3 runs 13 residues. Full variable domain (missing parts from reference TRBV5-1 and TRBJ2-1): KAGVTQTPRYLIKTRGQQVTLSCSPISGHRSVSWYQQTPGQGLQFLFEYFSETQRNKGNFPGRFSGRQFSNSRSEMNVSTLELGDSALYLCASSMGTSNEQFFGPGTRLTVL.